This TCR beta chain was sequenced during a study of shared clonotypes between healthy human individuals (TCRdb year 2020). Study-wide context: The cohort comprised a couple of women and a few men aged 18 to 49 years. Leukapheresis yielded between about 0.85 and 9.5 billion PBMCs per donor. To estimate repertoire size and how much clonotypes are shared between individuals, the study performed deep sequencing of blood TCR repertoires from roughly five healthy adults. Different laboratories and diverse techniques were used to prepare libraries and sequence TCR repertoires, to increase sequencing depth and limit assay-specific biases. For each donor, three plates each were used for CD4 naive and CD4 memory, two plates were used for CD8 naive, and one plate was used for CD8 memory. The study at large found these results: Because the study included a small number of donors, the genetic and exposure-history diversity represented was limited. Compared with non-shared clonotypes, the clonotypes found in all four sorted-subset donors had higher generation probabilities. Sharing across several donors was observed for around 4.8% of naive CD4, less than 4% of naive CD8, over 2% of memory CD4, and around 0.4% of memory CD8 clonotypes. Sampling was limited to blood, and TCR repertoires in tissue likely differ from TCR repertoires in blood. Rarefaction of sorted-subset datasets indicated incomplete sequencing despite the large sequencing depth. Based on pairwise subsampling, the degree of clonotype sharing among donors was expected to be affected by sequencing depth. Larger estimated clonotype richness was generally found for naive subsets than for memory subsets.

Using the deep immunoSEQ assay, multiplex PCR amplified TCR CDR3 regions from genomic DNA. Extracted genomic DNA from each cell subset was spread evenly across all wells of several immunoSEQ 96-well plates, with each plate serving as a replicate. For sorted subsets, about 0.2 ug genomic DNA, equal to about 30,000 T cell genomes, was loaded into each replicate PCR. The purified libraries were quantified using a Qubit 3.0 fluorometer, sized with a Bioanalyzer 2100, and then quantified again using the KAPA Library Quantification kit. Every immunoSEQ 96-well plate was sequenced on a separate single-read 150-cycle Illumina NextSeq 550 flow cell. Processing in the source paper ran as follows. The immunoSEQ output contained only junctional sequences without quality scores, so filtering could not match that applied to full-length reads. To assign V/J genes and CDR3, sequences were annotated using PyIR, a Python wrapper for IgBLAST v1.9, with IMGT germline references. Any read was removed if the V/J assignment was weak (E-value above 1e-6), the CDR3 was missing, or the read contained stop codons, out-of-frame junctions, or ambiguous translated residues. V3J clonotypes were defined by identical inferred V gene, J gene, and CDR3 amino acid sequence. Percentage overlap between repertoires was calculated by dividing the number of shared unique clonotypes by the size of the smaller repertoire. RTK rarefaction, the Chao1 estimator, and Recon v2.1 estimates of unobserved clonotypes were used to assess repertoire richness. Generation probabilities for all TCRbeta clonotypes obtained by the gDNA method from a few donors were computed using OLGA. This immuneACCESS table, as held by TCRdb, lists in-frame sequences with V and J called but not all clones. Of the missing ones, under half trace to an unresolved V gene in checked studies; the others have no known cause. From that table come the V and J calls and clone size; the DNA was used to work out D and trimming. In this sample the table shows roughly 1,100,000 clones, roughly 75% of which occur a single time. The ten largest account for approximately 1.5% of the sample.

The donors were healthy, HIV-negative adults who had no recently reported acute infections or vaccinations. Every donor was a Caucasian adult residing in Nashville, Tennessee, USA. Magnetic negative selection was used to enrich CD4+ T cells, after which naive cells were positively selected on CD45RA and the negative fraction became the memory subset. Blood was obtained by leukapheresis, after which PBMCs were separated by Ficoll-Histopaque density gradient centrifugation and cryopreserved in liquid nitrogen vapor phase. Analytical flow cytometry was used to check the purity and quantity of each magnetically sorted T cell population. Genomic DNA was isolated from every sorted fraction and measured by UV absorbance on a Nanodrop 2000c. Remarks on this clone: Its specific antigen is unknown. Base qualities were left out, and no much larger clone turns up one base away.

V is pruned by 3 bases and J by 4 bases, leaving 2 bases of the junction without a gene match. Counted from cysteine to phenylalanine, this CDR3 has 13 amino acids. Of all the DNA, just the CDR3 is kept, 39 bases in frame from base 1. For CDR1 and CDR2, the germline V gene lists SGHAT and FQNNGV. The chain was built from TRBV11-2 and TRBJ2-5; 7 bases in the junction line up with TRBD1. This receptor was identified in a man between 18 and 35 years old in good health. Source material: memory CD4+ T cells sorted from blood. The cell subset or site label, as the study defines it: CD45RA-negative fraction. Here the CDR3 is given as CASSFGQVETQYF. The DNA sequence is TGTGCCAGCAGCTTCGGACAGGTAGAGACCCAGTACTTC. The CDR3 plus the reference TRBV11-2 and TRBJ2-5 genes for the other parts give the full variable domain: EAGVAQSPRYKIIEKRQSVAFWCNPISGHATLYWYQQILGQGPKLLIQFQNNGVVDDSQLPKDRFSAERLKGVDSTLKIQPAKLEDSAVYLCASSFGQVETQYFGPGTRLLVL.